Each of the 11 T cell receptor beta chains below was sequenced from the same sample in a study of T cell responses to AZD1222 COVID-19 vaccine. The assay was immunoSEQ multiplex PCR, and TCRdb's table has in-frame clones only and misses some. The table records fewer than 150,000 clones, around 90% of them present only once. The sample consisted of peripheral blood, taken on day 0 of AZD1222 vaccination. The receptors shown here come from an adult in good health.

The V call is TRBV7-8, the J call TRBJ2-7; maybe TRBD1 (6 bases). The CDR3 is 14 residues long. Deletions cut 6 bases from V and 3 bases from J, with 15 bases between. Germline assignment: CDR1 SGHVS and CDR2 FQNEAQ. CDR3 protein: CASSSWDKDYEQYF. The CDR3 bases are TGTGCCAGCAGTTCCTGGGACAAGGACTACGAGCAGTACTTC.

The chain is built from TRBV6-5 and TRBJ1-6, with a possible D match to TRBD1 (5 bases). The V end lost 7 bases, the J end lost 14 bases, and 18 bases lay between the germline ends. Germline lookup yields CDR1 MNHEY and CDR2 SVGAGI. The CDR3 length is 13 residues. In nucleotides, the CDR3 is TGTGCCAGCAAGCAGGGTGGTAGTCGGGCCCTCCACTTT. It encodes CASKQGGSRALHF.

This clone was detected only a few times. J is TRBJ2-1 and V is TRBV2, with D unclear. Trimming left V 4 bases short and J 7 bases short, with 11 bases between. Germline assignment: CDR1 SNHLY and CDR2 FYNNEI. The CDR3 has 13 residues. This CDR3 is CASSVLQGNEQFF. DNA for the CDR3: TGTGCCAGCAGTGTTCTTCAAGGTAATGAGCAGTTCTTC.

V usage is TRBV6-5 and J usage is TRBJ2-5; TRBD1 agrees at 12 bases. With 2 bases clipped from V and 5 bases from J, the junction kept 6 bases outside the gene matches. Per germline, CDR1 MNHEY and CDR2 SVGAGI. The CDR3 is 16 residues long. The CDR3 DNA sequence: TGTGCCAGCAGTTACACCGGGACAGGGGGCTGGGAGACCCAGTACTTC. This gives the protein CASSYTGTGGWETQYF.

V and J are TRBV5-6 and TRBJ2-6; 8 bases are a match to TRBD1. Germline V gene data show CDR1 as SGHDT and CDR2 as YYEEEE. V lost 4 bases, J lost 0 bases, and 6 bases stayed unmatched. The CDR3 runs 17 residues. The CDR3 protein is CASSTGQGYSGANVLTF. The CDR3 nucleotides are TGTGCCAGCAGCACTGGACAGGGCTACTCTGGGGCCAACGTCCTGACTTTC.

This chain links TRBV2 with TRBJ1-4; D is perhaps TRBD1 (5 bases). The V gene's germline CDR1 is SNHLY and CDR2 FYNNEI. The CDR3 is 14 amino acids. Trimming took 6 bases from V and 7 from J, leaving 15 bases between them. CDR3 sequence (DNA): TGTGCCAGCAGCGTCAGGGCAAGGGGTGAAAAACTGTTTTTT. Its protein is CASSVRARGEKLFF.

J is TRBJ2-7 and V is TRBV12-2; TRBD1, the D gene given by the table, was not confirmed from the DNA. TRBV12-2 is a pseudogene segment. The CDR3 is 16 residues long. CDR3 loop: CASRRHPGQGSYEQYF. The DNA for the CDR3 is TGTGCAAGTCGCCGACACCCGGGACAGGGGTCCTACGAGCAGTACTTC.

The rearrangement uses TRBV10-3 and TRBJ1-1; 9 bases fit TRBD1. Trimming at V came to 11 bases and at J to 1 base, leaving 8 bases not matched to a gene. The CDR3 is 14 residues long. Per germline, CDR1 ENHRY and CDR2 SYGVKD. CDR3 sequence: CAAQPGQGNTEAFF. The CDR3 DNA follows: TGTGCCGCTCAACCGGGACAGGGGAACACTGAAGCTTTCTTT.

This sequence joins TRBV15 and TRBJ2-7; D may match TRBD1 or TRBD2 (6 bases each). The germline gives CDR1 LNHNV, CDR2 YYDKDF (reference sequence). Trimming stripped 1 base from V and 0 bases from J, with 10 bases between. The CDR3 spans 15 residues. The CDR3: CATSRARGPSYEQYF. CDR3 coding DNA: TGTGCCACCAGCAGAGCCCGGGGGCCCTCCTACGAGCAGTACTTC.

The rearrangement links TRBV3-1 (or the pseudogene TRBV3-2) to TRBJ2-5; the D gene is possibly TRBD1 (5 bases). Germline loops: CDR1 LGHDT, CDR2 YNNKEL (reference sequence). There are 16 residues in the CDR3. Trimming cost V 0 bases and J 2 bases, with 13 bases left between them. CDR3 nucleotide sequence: TGTGCCAGCAGCCAAGATCTACAAGGGGAACAAGAGACCCAGTACTTC. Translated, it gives CASSQDLQGEQETQYF.

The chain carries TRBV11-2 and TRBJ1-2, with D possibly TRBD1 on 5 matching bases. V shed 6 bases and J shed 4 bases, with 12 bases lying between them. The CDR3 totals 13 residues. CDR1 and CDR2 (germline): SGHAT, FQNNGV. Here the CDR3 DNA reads TGTGCCAGCAGGCAAGGGGCTAGCTATGGCTACACCTTC. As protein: CASRQGASYGYTF. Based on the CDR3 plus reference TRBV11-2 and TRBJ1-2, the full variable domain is EAGVAQSPRYKIIEKRQSVAFWCNPISGHATLYWYQQILGQGPKLLIQFQNNGVVDDSQLPKDRFSAERLKGVDSTLKIQPAKLEDSAVYLCASRQGASYGYTFGSGTRLTVV.